This entry lists 27 T cell receptor beta chains sequenced from one sample in a study of T cells in Graves' hyperthyroidism and ophthalmopathy. Regions amplified from RNA transcripts were the TCR beta CDR3 regions. First-round RT-PCR targeting the TCR CDR3 was performed with the HTBI primer set. TCRdb passed the multiplex PCR reads through MiXCR, listing each CDR3 protein once. The repertoire holds about 420,000 distinct CDR3 sequences, with approximately 15% as singletons. The specimen was blood. These receptor sequences come from a woman between 18 and 30 years old with Graves' hyperthyroidism.

This clonotype showed up many times. This chain links TRBV2 with TRBJ1-1; D not resolved. CDR3 size: 12 residues. Trimming stripped 9 bases from V and 1 base from J, with 9 bases between. Germline-derived CDR1 and CDR2 are SNHLY and FYNNEI. The CDR3 DNA follows: TGTGCCAGGGAGAAGGAGAACACTGAAGCTTTCTTT. It encodes CAREKENTEAFF. Complete variable domain (other parts from reference TRBV2 and TRBJ1-1): EPEVTQTPSHQVTQMGQEVILRCVPISNHLYFYWYRQILGQKVEFLVSFYNNEISEKSEIFDDQFSVERPDGSNFTLKIRSTKLEDSAMYFCAREKENTEAFFGQGTRLTVV.

The V gene is TRBV9, the J gene TRBJ2-3; 9 positions agree with TRBD2. CDR1 SGDLS and CDR2 YYNGEE come from the germline V gene. CDR3 length: 15 residues. Trimming at V came to 3 bases and at J to 2 bases, leaving 4 bases not matched to a gene. CDR3 protein: CASSGGLANTDTQYF. The DNA of the CDR3 is TGTGCCAGCAGCGGGGGACTAGCAAACACAGATACGCAGTATTTT.

Ten or more counts support this clonotype. V usage is TRBV20-1 and J usage is TRBJ1-1; TRBD1 might be the D (5 bases). The CDR3 totals 14 residues. Germline V gene sequence: CDR1 DFQATT, CDR2 SNEGSKA (reference sequence). With 6 bases removed from V and 8 bases from J, the gap between germline ends came to 22 bases. In DNA form, the CDR3 reads TGCAGTGCCAGCAAGAGTGGAGGGGCAAAAGAAGCTTTCTTT. This translates into CSASKSGGAKEAFF.

As for this clonotype: A much larger clone is a single base away; this may be a read error. The J gene is TRBJ2-3, the V gene TRBV20-1; the D is unclear. Germline V gene data show CDR1 as DFQATT and CDR2 as SNEGSKA (reference sequence). The CDR3 is 14 residues long. The CDR3 DNA reads TGCAGTGCTAGAGATCTGGGAAGCACAGTTACGCAGTATTTT. Its protein is CSARDLGSTVTQYF.

This clonotype occurred many times. The rearrangement joins TRBV28 to TRBJ2-7, with D perhaps matching TRBD2 (6 bases). V was clipped by 6 bases and J by 2 bases, with 14 bases between them. The CDR3 loop spans 14 amino acids. Germline lookup yields CDR1 MDHEN and CDR2 SYDVKM. The CDR3 DNA follows: TGTGCCAGCAGACCGGGACTGGGTCCCTACGAGCAGTACTTC. It is translated as CASRPGLGPYEQYF. The variable domain in full, completed from reference TRBV28 and TRBJ2-7, reads DVKVTQSSRYLVKRTGEKVFLECVQDMDHENMFWYRQDPGLGLRLIYFSYDVKMKEKGDIPEGYSVSREKKERFSLILESASTNQTSMYLCASRPGLGPYEQYFGPGTRLTVT.

This clonotype was counted ten times or more. The rearrangement joins TRBV2 to TRBJ1-2; 8 bases are shared with TRBD1. V lost 4 bases to trimming and J lost 4 bases; unmatched junction nucleotides: 5. The CDR3 is 14 residues long. Looked up from germline, CDR1 is SNHLY and CDR2 is FYNNEI. The DNA for the CDR3 is TGTGCCAGCAGTGGGGGACAGGCCCCCTATGGCTACACCTTC. As protein: CASSGGQAPYGYTF.

For the CDR3, the DNA is TGTGCCATCAGGCAATCCGGGACAGGGTTGAGCGATGAGCAGTTCTTC. Amino acids: CAIRQSGTGLSDEQFF. This chain links TRBV10-3 with TRBJ2-1, with 9 positions matching TRBD1. CDR1 is ENHRY and CDR2 is SYGVKD in the germline V gene. The CDR3 loop spans 16 amino acids. J was trimmed by 8 bases and V by 6 bases; bases with no gene match: 14.

This clonotype was observed at least ten times. The chain recombines TRBV12-3 or TRBV12-4 with TRBJ1-1, with 7 bases lining up with TRBD1. Germline trimming cut 4 bases from V and 1 base from J; bases unmatched to any gene: 3. This CDR3 is built from 14 residues. Here the CDR3 DNA reads TGTGCCAGCAGTTACAGGGGTGGGAACACTGAAGCTTTCTTT. Protein sequence: CASSYRGGNTEAFF.

This clonotype was observed a few times. The chain is built from TRBV5-8 and TRBJ1-4; D perhaps matches TRBD1 (5 bases). From germline, CDR1 is SGHTS and CDR2 YDEGEE. V lost 4 bases and J 3 bases, leaving 13 bases between the germline ends. The CDR3 consists of 15 residues. This CDR3 reads CASSRGRAPNEKLFF. CDR3 bases: TGTGCCAGCAGCCGGGGCAGGGCCCCTAATGAAAAACTGTTTTTT.

This clonotype was observed many times. The chain carries TRBV15 and TRBJ1-2, with 9 bases matching TRBD1. This CDR3 has 18 amino acids. CDR1 and CDR2 from the germline V gene are LNHNV and YYDKDF (reference sequence). The J segment lost 1 base and the V segment lost 3 bases, leaving 12 bases of the junction unmatched. CDR3 bases: TGTGCCACCAGCAGGGAACCGGGACAGGGAAAAAGTAACTATGGCTACACCTTC. It specifies CATSREPGQGKSNYGYTF.

The chain carries TRBV7-2 and TRBJ2-2; the D call may be TRBD1 or TRBD2 (7 bases each). V gave up 5 bases and J gave up 5 bases, with 15 bases separating them. Germline assignment: CDR1 SGHTA and CDR2 FQGNSA. This CDR3 region has 15 residues. The CDR3 nucleotides are TGTGCCAGCAGCCTCCAGGGGGGGCGAACCGGGGAGCTGTTTTTT. Amino acids: CASSLQGGRTGELFF.

This clonotype has only a few counts. V is TRBV7-9 and J is TRBJ2-7, with a weak D call TRBD1 (5 bases). Trimming removed 2 bases from V and 2 bases from J, with 22 bases in between. The CDR3 loop spans 18 amino acids. CDR1 is SEHNR, CDR2 FQNEAQ, per germline (reference sequence). In nucleotides, the CDR3 is TGTGCCAGCAGCTTAAGTTCTCATTCGGGCAGGGATCCCTACGAGCAGTACTTC. This codes for CASSLSSHSGRDPYEQYF.

The V call is TRBV10-1, the J call TRBJ2-1; D possibly corresponds to TRBD2 (5 bases). This CDR3 is 16 amino acids long. The V gene lost 5 bases and the J gene lost 0 bases, with 14 bases spanning the gap. Per the germline V gene, CDR1 is WNHNN and CDR2 is SYGVQD (reference sequence). The CDR3 loop reads CASSPGPGSSYNEQFF. In nucleotides, the CDR3 is TGCGCCAGCAGTCCAGGACCGGGAAGCTCCTACAATGAGCAGTTCTTC.

Ten or more counts support this clonotype. V gene TRBV29-1 combines with J gene TRBJ2-7; TRBD2 agrees at 11 bases. V was clipped by 7 bases and J by 7 bases; unmatched bases: 18. This CDR3 has 16 residues. Germline lookup yields CDR1 SQVTM and CDR2 ANQGSEA. The CDR3 nucleotides read TGCAGCGCGCGGACGACTAGCGGGGCGGTAGGAGTGGAGCAGTACTTC. It codes for CSARTTSGAVGVEQYF.

This chain joins TRBV11-2 and TRBJ1-5; 11 bases match TRBD1. Per germline, CDR1 SGHAT and CDR2 FQNNGV. Losses at the gene ends were 5 bases for V and 0 bases for J; bases not matched to a gene: 12. This CDR3 comprises 19 residues. The CDR3 DNA follows: TGTGCCAGCAGCCCTGAACCAGGACAGGGGGCGGATAGCAATCAGCCCCAGCATTTT. It translates to CASSPEPGQGADSNQPQHF.

This clonotype occurred many times. This chain uses TRBV10-3 with TRBJ2-1, with 9 bases aligning to TRBD2. The CDR3 has 15 residues. CDR1 is ENHRY and CDR2 is SYGVKD in the germline V gene. The J segment lost 7 bases and the V segment lost 3 bases, leaving 7 bases of the junction unmatched. CDR3 sequence: CAISEGLAGSNEQFF. DNA of the CDR3: TGTGCCATCAGTGAAGGCCTAGCGGGGAGTAATGAGCAGTTCTTC.

The sample holds many counts of this clonotype. The rearrangement joins TRBV7-9 to TRBJ1-3; the match to TRBD1 covers 7 bases. In germline, CDR1 is SEHNR, CDR2 FQNEAQ (reference sequence). With 1 base clipped from V and 2 bases from J, the junction kept 5 bases outside the gene matches. CDR3 length: 16 amino acids. DNA for the CDR3: TGTGCCAGCAGCTTAGGAACAGGGGCCACTGGAAACACCATATATTTT. This gives the protein CASSLGTGATGNTIYF.

The chain carries TRBV15 and TRBJ2-3; 8 bases are shared with TRBD2. V trimming: 5 bases; J trimming: 4 bases; junction bases outside the gene matches: 8. Germline assignment: CDR1 LNHNV and CDR2 YYDKDF (reference sequence). This CDR3 has 15 residues. In nucleotides, the CDR3 is TGTGCCACCAGCCTAAGCGGGAGTGGGTCAGATACGCAGTATTTT. This encodes CATSLSGSGSDTQYF.

This clonotype was seen only a few times. This chain uses TRBV2 with TRBJ1-4, with 7 bases that match TRBD1. Germline V gene sequence: CDR1 SNHLY, CDR2 FYNNEI. Trimming took 6 bases from V and 4 from J; bases not matched to a gene: 5. CDR3 size: 14 residues. The CDR3 here is CASRPDRVNEKLFF. The CDR3 DNA reads as TGTGCCAGCAGGCCCGACAGGGTTAATGAAAAACTGTTTTTT.

V and J are TRBV6-1 and TRBJ2-3; TRBD2 aligns across 10 bases. V shed 0 bases and J 1 base; nucleotides not matched to a gene: 1. The germline V gene has CDR1 MNHNS and CDR2 SASEGT. The CDR3 spans 16 residues. The CDR3 DNA reads TGTGCCAGCAGTGAAGCTAGCGGGGGGCGCACAGATACGCAGTATTTT. Translation gives CASSEASGGRTDTQYF.

In its sample, this clonotype was seen a few times. The V call is TRBV12-3 or TRBV12-4, the J call TRBJ1-3, with D possibly being TRBD1 (6 bases). The CDR3 spans 16 residues. Between the trimmed V and J ends, which lost 7 bases and 3 bases, there was a span of 19 bases. The CDR3, as DNA: TGTGCCAGCACCCCCAGGGGATATCCGTTTGGAAACACCATATATTTT. Translated: CASTPRGYPFGNTIYF.

The sample holds a few counts of this clonotype. The chain uses TRBV5-1 and TRBJ2-1, with a possible D match to TRBD1 (5 bases). The germline V gene encodes CDR1 SGHRS and CDR2 YFSETQ. The V gene lost 0 bases and the J gene lost 8 bases, with 9 bases spanning the gap. This CDR3 region has 13 residues. The CDR3 protein is CASSLVGVHEQFF. In nucleotides, the CDR3 is TGCGCCAGCAGCTTGGTAGGGGTTCATGAGCAGTTCTTC. Full variable domain (rest looked up from reference TRBV5-1 and TRBJ2-1): KAGVTQTPRYLIKTRGQQVTLSCSPISGHRSVSWYQQTPGQGLQFLFEYFSETQRNKGNFPGRFSGRQFSNSRSEMNVSTLELGDSALYLCASSLVGVHEQFFGPGTRLTVL.

This clonotype was picked up many times. The CDR3 sequence: CASSPGLAGAYNEQFF. The DNA for the CDR3 is TGTGCCAGCTCACCAGGGCTAGCGGGGGCTTACAATGAGCAGTTCTTC. The chain recombines TRBV18 with TRBJ2-1; 10 positions agree with TRBD2. The V and J ends lost 2 bases and 4 bases, in that order; junction bases with no gene match: 5. CDR1 is KGHSH and CDR2 is LQKENI in the germline V gene. This CDR3 region has 16 residues.

This clonotype occurred many times. The V gene is TRBV7-8, the J gene TRBJ2-5; 14 bases map to TRBD2. CDR1 is SGHVS and CDR2 is FQNEAQ in the germline V gene. The length of the CDR3 is 17 residues. With V trimmed by 4 bases and J by 0 bases, 4 bases remained unmatched. This CDR3 is CASSSGLAGAYQETQYF. CDR3 coding DNA: TGTGCCAGCAGCTCGGGACTAGCGGGAGCTTACCAAGAGACCCAGTACTTC. Looking up the rest from reference TRBV7-8 and TRBJ2-5 gives the full variable domain: GAGVSQSPRYKVAKRGQDVALRCDPISGHVSLFWYQQALGQGPEFLTYFQNEAQLDKSGLPSDRFFAERPEGSVSTLKIQRTQQEDSAVYLCASSSGLAGAYQETQYFGPGTRLLVL.

The V and J genes are TRBV6-1 and TRBJ2-4; TRBD2 matches at 9 bases. CDR1 and CDR2 (germline): MNHNS, SASEGT. There are 15 residues in the CDR3. The V and J ends lost 8 bases and 3 bases, in that order; junction bases with no gene match: 8. This CDR3 reads CASRGREGGKNIQYF. The CDR3 nucleotides read TGTGCCAGCCGGGGGCGGGAGGGTGGCAAAAACATTCAGTACTTC.

This clonotype was detected ten times or more. The chain employs TRBV10-3 and TRBJ2-7, with 13 bases identical to TRBD2. Germline values: CDR1 ENHRY, CDR2 SYGVKD. The CDR3 contains 17 residues. The V gene end was trimmed by 4 bases and the J gene end by 1 base; junction bases not matched to a gene: 7. The CDR3 loop is CAISGTSGRTISYEQYF. CDR3 DNA sequence: TGTGCCATCAGTGGGACTAGCGGGAGAACTATTTCCTACGAGCAGTACTTC.

In its sample, this clonotype was seen many times. The chain recombines TRBV20-1 with TRBJ2-5; 9 bases fit TRBD2. Germline V CDR1 and CDR2: DFQATT, SNEGSKA (reference sequence). The CDR3 runs 15 residues. Unmatched junction bases numbered 11, after V lost 5 bases and J lost 4 bases. CDR3 bases: TGCAGTGCTCTACTTGCGGGGGGGCCGGGAGAGACCCAGTACTTC. Translated, it gives CSALLAGGPGETQYF.